This is a list of T cell receptor beta chains from one sample in a study of blood T cell repertoires in COVID-19. Here immunoSEQ multiplex PCR was the method, and the copy in TCRdb shows in-frame clones only, minus some. This sample has under 350,000 clones, with 65% to 90% found just once. The sample was PBMCs or T cells enriched from blood (not recorded which). These TCRs come from a woman aged 35 to 49 with acute COVID-19. Each CDR3 is given with its conserved first and last residue. The D gene is left open where the match is weak. Rows give clone size only sometimes, using once, few, many, or a class for an expanded clone.

J gene | D gene | clone size | V gene | CDR3 DNA | CDR3 protein
TRBJ1-3 | . | . | TRBV18 | TGTGCCAGCTCACCATCCACGGCTGGAAACACCATATATTTT | CASSPSTAGNTIYF
TRBJ2-3 | . | . | TRBV5-5 | TGTGCCAGCAGCTTGGCCTTTAACTACCCAGATACGCAGTATTTT | CASSLAFNYPDTQYF
TRBJ1-5 | . | . | TRBV6-5 | TGTGCCAGCAGTTACGCCAGATTCAATCAGCCCCAGCATTTT | CASSYARFNQPQHF
TRBJ1-3 | . | . | TRBV5-1 | TGCGCCAGCAGCCAAGGAGCTTCGGGAAACACCATATATTTT | CASSQGASGNTIYF
TRBJ2-3 | TRBD2 | . | TRBV13 | TGTGCCAGCAGCTCCCGAACCTCCACTAGCGGGAGATTCGGAGATACGCAGTATTTT | CASSSRTSTSGRFGDTQYF
TRBJ2-7 | . | many | TRBV18 | TGTGCCAGCTCACCAGGGACACGAGGCTACGAGCAGTACTTC | CASSPGTRGYEQYF
TRBJ2-7 | TRBD1 | . | TRBV29-1 | TGCAGCGTTGAGGGTGACAGGGACGAGCAGTACTTC | CSVEGDRDEQYF
TRBJ2-2 | TRBD2 | . | TRBV27 | TGTGCCAGCAGCCGCGCCTCTAAAACTAGCGGGAGAAACACCGGGGAGCTGTTTTTT | CASSRASKTSGRNTGELFF
TRBJ2-7 | TRBD1 | . | TRBV28 | TGTGCCAGCAGTTTTCTCCAGGGGGCGGTCTACGAGCAGTACTTC | CASSFLQGAVYEQYF
TRBJ1-4 | TRBD1 | . | TRBV7-9 | TGTGCCAGCAGCCCCCGGGACAGGGAGAAGAGAACTAATGAAAAACTGTTTTTT | CASSPRDREKRTNEKLFF